Presented here are 8 T cell receptor beta chains from one specimen sequenced in a study of cytomegalovirus exposure and HLA in healthy donors. Primers: 60 Vbeta forward and 13 Jbeta reverse. Clones were sequenced by immunoSEQ multiplex PCR, and TCRdb holds only the in-frame ones, with some missing. The table includes about 190,000 clones, around four fifths detected once. The sequenced material came from PBMCs. These receptors all come from a woman in her forties or fifties in good health and CMV-seropositive.

The J gene is TRBJ2-1, the V gene TRBV28, with 9 bases fitting TRBD1. The CDR3 sequence is 19 residues long. CDR1 and CDR2 from the germline V gene are MDHEN and SYDVKM. Trimming cost V 6 bases and J 5 bases; bases outside gene matches: 20. The CDR3 DNA sequence: TGTGCCAGCAGCAATCTGGGACAGGGCACCGCACTCAGCGACAATGAGCAGTTCTTC. Its translation: CASSNLGQGTALSDNEQFF.

The CDR3 reads CASITGGPRSGANVLTF. CDR3 sequence (DNA): TGTGCCAGCATTACGGGAGGTCCCCGCTCTGGGGCCAACGTCCTGACTTTC. The rearrangement links TRBV28 to TRBJ2-6; 7 nucleotides match TRBD2. J was trimmed by 0 bases and V by 7 bases; bases with no gene match: 9. This CDR3 is 17 amino acids long. Germline values: CDR1 MDHEN, CDR2 SYDVKM.

DNA of the CDR3: TGCGCCAGCAGCTTGGAAGGGTGGGGGGGTCTAAACGAGCAGTACTTC. Protein: CASSLEGWGGLNEQYF. The chain couples TRBV5-1 to TRBJ2-7; 7 positions match TRBD2. Germline V gene data show CDR1 as SGHRS and CDR2 as YFSETQ. The CDR3 contains 16 residues. The V gene end was trimmed by 0 bases and the J gene end by 5 bases; junction bases not matched to a gene: 11.

V is TRBV2 and J is TRBJ1-4; TRBD1 is a possible D gene (6 bases). The CDR3 runs to 15 residues. V gave up 4 bases and J gave up 3 bases, with 12 bases separating them. Germline V gives CDR1 SNHLY, CDR2 FYNNEI. The CDR3: CASSGQVGANEKLFF. The CDR3 DNA reads as TGTGCCAGCAGTGGACAGGTGGGGGCTAATGAAAAACTGTTTTTT. Supplemented by reference TRBV2 and TRBJ1-4, the full variable domain reads EPEVTQTPSHQVTQMGQEVILRCVPISNHLYFYWYRQILGQKVEFLVSFYNNEISEKSEIFDDQFSVERPDGSNFTLKIRSTKLEDSAMYFCASSGQVGANEKLFFGSGTQLSVL.

The rearrangement uses TRBV6-1 and TRBJ1-5, with 8 positions matching TRBD1. V was pared by 4 bases and J by 2 bases, with 10 bases of the junction left unmatched. The CDR3 spans 17 residues. The V gene's germline CDR1 is MNHNS and CDR2 SASEGT. CDR3 bases: TGTGCCAGCAGTGCCGGGACAGGAGGGTTCGGCAATCAGCCCCAGCATTTT. Its translation is CASSAGTGGFGNQPQHF.

Note on this clone: Other DNA sequences in the same sample also yield this CDR3. V usage is TRBV18 and J usage is TRBJ2-7; a weak D match, TRBD2 (6 bases). CDR1 is KGHSH and CDR2 is LQKENI in the germline V gene. The V gene lost 3 bases and the J gene lost 3 bases, with 6 bases spanning the gap. This CDR3 has 12 amino acids. The CDR3 DNA follows: TGTGCCAGCTCACCGGGAGGCTACGAGCAGTACTTC. It specifies CASSPGGYEQYF.

This clone was seen only a few times. J is TRBJ1-3 and V is TRBV4-1; 7 positions match TRBD1. The CDR3 length is 16 residues. V trimming: 6 bases; J trimming: 4 bases; junction bases outside the gene matches: 12. Per germline, CDR1 MGHRA and CDR2 YSYEKL. CDR3 bases: TGCGCCAGCAGTCGTCCGGGACAGCAACGCGGAAACACCATATATTTT. It translates to CASSRPGQQRGNTIYF.

The V gene is TRBV10-1, the J gene TRBJ2-2; 10 nucleotides align to TRBD2. The CDR3 extends over 15 amino acids. V lost 8 bases, J lost 1 base, and 4 bases stayed unmatched. Germline CDR1 WNHNN, CDR2 SYGVQD (reference sequence). This CDR3 is CASSIAGGNTGELFF. The CDR3 nucleotides are TGCGCCAGCTCAATAGCGGGGGGGAACACCGGGGAGCTGTTTTTT.